This paragraph covers one T cell receptor (beta chain) sequence. This clonotype was detected a few times. Its antigen is still unknown. No much larger clonotype is one base removed from it; base qualities were not supplied. This sample was taken from a study of identical twins (dated by TCRdb to about 2016). A note on the overall study: To test whether fetal clonotypes persist, this study deep-sequenced TCR alpha and beta repertoires from monozygotic twins, from unrelated adults of various ages, and from cord blood. To rule out contamination, replicate twin experiments were performed at different times with different library preparation protocols. Points the paper makes about the study in general: Because the same donors could not be followed over many years, the conclusions depended on cross-sectional statistical analysis. Abundant cord blood beta clonotypes carried fewer insertions; young adult naive repertoires showed a weaker similar trend, while memory repertoires showed none. Recombination models systematically underestimated out-of-frame TCR alpha sharing in monozygotic twins but agreed with sharing between unrelated individuals. Zero-insertion analyses could be partly confounded by invariant T cells such as MAIT and iNKT, though diverse VJ usage argued against such confounding for most clonotypes. Compared with coincidental sharing between unrelated individuals, an excess of low generation-probability sequences was observed among out-of-frame TCR alpha sequences shared between twins. A weaker excess of twin sharing was found in beta out-of-frame sequences because the signal-to-noise ratio was lowered by fewer shared sequences.

Only healthy Caucasian donors were included. Three pairs of female monozygotic twins, all aged roughly 18 to 29 years, were included in the twin cohort. Miltenyi CD45RO+ enrichment and human naive T-cell isolation kits were used to isolate memory (CD45RO+) and naive T cells from PBMC. Receptor amplification or capture employed 5' RACE. Reads for this sample came from an Illumina HiSeq 2000. Template switching introduced a universal primer binding site; the final cDNA contained a unique molecular identifier, enabling accurate counting of TCR cDNA molecules. First-strand cDNA for TCR alpha and beta chains was synthesized from specific primers in the conserved constant-segment region. Each cDNA library was double barcoded, with a SMART-Mk sample barcode plus Illumina barcodes, to control for contamination. TruSeq adapter sequences, together with Illumina sample barcodes, were added in two successive PCR steps. Sequencing of the TCR alpha and beta cDNA libraries was done on the Illumina HiSeq platform using custom primers. Per the original workflow: Unique molecular identifiers were extracted from raw reads with MiGEC, and CDR3 positions were determined with MiXCR. For each individual, recombination models were inferred using an EM algorithm with the repgenHMM and IGoR tools. The analysis of shared clonotypes was done with the tcR package in R, with sharing normalized by the product of cloneset sizes. To study raw recombination free of thymic and clonal selection effects, out-of-frame nonproductive sequences were analyzed. The public reads were run again by TCRdb, first through fastp at Q25 and then through MiXCR, and only productive beta chains were kept. Duplicate CDR3 protein sequences are folded into a single record with the most common DNA and genes. For this entry, the V and J calls and clone size follow TCRdb and not the study's own pipeline. The sample contains around 250,000 distinct CDR3 sequences, more than 9.5% of them found a single time. 3.5% to 5% of the sample is in the top ten clones.

CDR1 and CDR2, looked up from the germline V gene, are SGHTA and FQGNSA. The CDR3 holds 14 amino acids from the cysteine to the phenylalanine. Only the CDR3 portion is preserved as DNA: 42 bases, with reading frame beginning at the first base. V is clipped by 2 bases and J by 5 bases, and the sequence between their germline boundaries is 13 bases long. The data were also submitted as part of a second study, on yellow fever vaccine responses in identical twins. The second investigation adds: According to the authors, in identical twins the way T cells responded to vaccination appeared partly convergent and partly personalized. In the study, vaccine-responding T cell clones were precisely tracked in identical twins.

This receptor was obtained from a woman between 18 and 29 years old in good health. The sample comprised memory (CD45RO+) T cells sorted from blood. This specimen's cell subset or site label, interpreted: CD45RO+ enriched T cells. The sequence is built from TRBV7-2 and TRBJ2-7; a weak D assignment points to TRBD2 (6 bases agree). CDR3 region: CASSLRLAPHEQYF. The DNA reads as follows: TGTGCCAGCAGCTTAAGGCTAGCGCCCCACGAGCAGTACTTC. The reference TRBV7-2 and TRBJ2-7 proteins fill in what lies around the CDR3, so the full variable domain reads GAGVSQSPSNKVTEKGKDVELRCDPISGHTALYWYRQSLGQGLEFLIYFQGNSAPDKSGLPSDRFSAERTGGSVSTLTIQRTQQEDSAVYLCASSLRLAPHEQYFGPGTRLTVT.